Listed below are T cell receptor beta chains from one sample, sequenced in a study of post-analysis software for immune sequencing data. TCRdb recomputed calls from the PCR reads with MiXCR, one row per CDR3 protein. This table holds fewer than 550,000 distinct CDR3 sequences, roughly 34% found once. The sample consisted of blood. These receptors were obtained from a girl between 2 and 17 years old with multiple sclerosis. The CDR3 runs from the conserved cysteine through the conserved F or W. The D gene is left open where the match is weak. Size values are once, few and many counts, or a class for expanded clones, and some rows have none.

D gene: -
J gene: TRBJ2-1
clone size: -
V gene: TRBV15
CDR3 DNA: TGTGCCACCAGCGCTCAGGGGTGGAATGAGCAGTTCTTC
CDR3 protein: CATSAQGWNEQFF

D gene: -
J gene: TRBJ2-5
clone size: -
V gene: TRBV20-1
CDR3 DNA: TGCAGTGCAAGGGACCCCCTAGGGGAGACCCAGTACTTC
CDR3 protein: CSARDPLGETQYF

D gene: -
J gene: TRBJ1-2
clone size: once
V gene: TRBV7-9
CDR3 DNA: TGTGCCAGCGATAACTGGGGGACGGTAGTTAACCACTATGGCTACACCTTC
CDR3 protein: CASDNWGTVVNHYGYTF

D gene: TRBD2
J gene: TRBJ2-7
clone size: few
V gene: TRBV7-8
CDR3 DNA: TGTGCCAGCAGCTGGACTAGCGGGGGGGACTACGAGCAGTACTTC
CDR3 protein: CASSWTSGGDYEQYF

D gene: -
J gene: TRBJ2-1
clone size: few
V gene: TRBV9
CDR3 DNA: TGTGCCAGCAGCGTAGCTTCACAGGGCGGCAATGAGCAGTTCTTC
CDR3 protein: CASSVASQGGNEQFF

D gene: TRBD1
J gene: TRBJ2-3
clone size: -
V gene: TRBV5-1
CDR3 DNA: TGCGCCAGCAGCTGGGCACAGGGGAGCACAGATACGCAGTATTTT
CDR3 protein: CASSWAQGSTDTQYF

D gene: -
J gene: TRBJ2-3
clone size: -
V gene: TRBV10-3
CDR3 DNA: TGTGCCATCGGGGACCCTAGCACAGATACGCAGTATTTT
CDR3 protein: CAIGDPSTDTQYF

D gene: TRBD1
J gene: TRBJ1-2
clone size: few
V gene: TRBV29-1
CDR3 DNA: TGCAGCGTTGAGGAAGGGGGCATCTATGGCTACACCTTC
CDR3 protein: CSVEEGGIYGYTF

D gene: TRBD1
J gene: TRBJ1-1
clone size: -
V gene: TRBV3-1
CDR3 DNA: TGTGCCAGCAGACAGGCCGGGACAGGGGACACTGAAGCTTTCTTT
CDR3 protein: CASRQAGTGDTEAFF

D gene: -
J gene: TRBJ2-5
clone size: -
V gene: TRBV20-1
CDR3 DNA: TGCAGTGCTAGGAAGGTCCGGGGTGGGGAGACCCAGTACTTC
CDR3 protein: CSARKVRGGETQYF

D gene: -
J gene: TRBJ2-5
clone size: -
V gene: TRBV4-1
CDR3 DNA: TGCGCCAGCAGCCAAGAAGGGGCAGGGTCCAAGGAGACCCAGTACTTC
CDR3 protein: CASSQEGAGSKETQYF

D gene: TRBD1
J gene: TRBJ2-5
clone size: few
V gene: TRBV6-5
CDR3 DNA: TGTGCCAGCAGAACGACAGGGGGGCGTGAGACCCAGTACTTC
CDR3 protein: CASRTTGGRETQYF

D gene: -
J gene: TRBJ2-1
clone size: -
V gene: TRBV7-9
CDR3 DNA: TGTGCCAGCAGCTTACTAGGGCCTAAAGAGCAGTTCTTC
CDR3 protein: CASSLLGPKEQFF

D gene: -
J gene: TRBJ2-5
clone size: few
V gene: TRBV24-1
CDR3 DNA: TGCTGGCGGGCTTCTCAAGAGACCCAGTACTTC
CDR3 protein: CWRASQETQYF

D gene: TRBD2
J gene: TRBJ2-1
clone size: -
V gene: TRBV20-1
CDR3 DNA: TGCAGTGCTCCTAGACGGGGGGGTTCCTACAATGAGCAGTTCTTC
CDR3 protein: CSAPRRGGSYNEQFF

D gene: -
J gene: TRBJ2-2
clone size: few
V gene: TRBV24-1
CDR3 DNA: TGTGCCACCAGTGAAATAGAAAACACCGGGGAGCTGTTTTTT
CDR3 protein: CATSEIENTGELFF

D gene: TRBD1
J gene: TRBJ2-2
clone size: few
V gene: TRBV4-1
CDR3 DNA: TGCGCCAGCAGCCAAAGGTGGACAGGAGGTTTCACCGGGGAGCTGTTTTTT
CDR3 protein: CASSQRWTGGFTGELFF

D gene: TRBD1
J gene: TRBJ2-7
clone size: many
V gene: TRBV10-3
CDR3 DNA: TGTGCCAGCGCGGGACAGGGAGGCGGCGAGCAGTACTTC
CDR3 protein: CASAGQGGGEQYF

D gene: -
J gene: TRBJ2-5
clone size: -
V gene: TRBV5-1
CDR3 DNA: TGCGCCAGCAGCGATTCCCCGGGACTCCTTCTGAGGGGGACCCAGTACTTC
CDR3 protein: CASSDSPGLLLRGTQYF

D gene: -
J gene: TRBJ2-7
clone size: -
V gene: TRBV7-9
CDR3 DNA: TGTGCCAGCAGCACAGCGGACGGTTACGAGCAGTACTTC
CDR3 protein: CASSTADGYEQYF

D gene: -
J gene: TRBJ2-6
clone size: few
V gene: TRBV24-1
CDR3 DNA: TGTGCCACCAGTGACCCGACAGCCTCTGGGGCCAACGTCCTGACTTTC
CDR3 protein: CATSDPTASGANVLTF

D gene: -
J gene: TRBJ2-1
clone size: few
V gene: TRBV20-1
CDR3 DNA: TGCAGTGCTTGGACTCAACCGAATGAGCAGTTCTTC
CDR3 protein: CSAWTQPNEQFF

D gene: -
J gene: TRBJ2-7
clone size: -
V gene: TRBV27
CDR3 DNA: TGTGCCAGCAGTTTGCCCCTCTCGGACTACCGAGCTTACGAGCAGTACTTC
CDR3 protein: CASSLPLSDYRAYEQYF

D gene: -
J gene: TRBJ2-2
clone size: few
V gene: TRBV12-3/TRBV12-4
CDR3 DNA: TGTGCCAGCAGTTTCCTTTTAGGGGGATGGGACACCGGGGAGCTGTTTTTT
CDR3 protein: CASSFLLGGWDTGELFF

D gene: TRBD2
J gene: TRBJ2-7
clone size: -
V gene: TRBV29-1
CDR3 DNA: TGCAGCGCTGAAGGCGGGACCCGGAGGACTAGGAAAAACTACGAGCAGTACTTC
CDR3 protein: CSAEGGTRRTRKNYEQYF

D gene: TRBD1
J gene: TRBJ2-6
clone size: -
V gene: TRBV20-1
CDR3 DNA: TGCAGTGCGCCGACAGGGAGAGGGGCCGACGTCCTGACTTTC
CDR3 protein: CSAPTGRGADVLTF

D gene: TRBD2
J gene: TRBJ2-7
clone size: -
V gene: TRBV20-1
CDR3 DNA: TGCAGTGCTCGGCAACTAGCGGGGGATAATTACAATGAGCAGTACTTC
CDR3 protein: CSARQLAGDNYNEQYF

D gene: -
J gene: TRBJ1-2
clone size: few
V gene: TRBV29-1
CDR3 DNA: TGCAGCGCTAAGGGGGGGCAAGGAGGCTATGGCTACACCTTC
CDR3 protein: CSAKGGQGGYGYTF

D gene: TRBD1
J gene: TRBJ2-5
clone size: -
V gene: TRBV6-1
CDR3 DNA: TGTGCCAGCAGTGTACAGGGGCTGGGGGAGACCCAGTACTTC
CDR3 protein: CASSVQGLGETQYF

D gene: -
J gene: TRBJ1-5
clone size: -
V gene: TRBV5-1
CDR3 DNA: TGCGCCAGCAGCTTGGAGGGCGGCCTCGGTCAGCCCCAGCATTTT
CDR3 protein: CASSLEGGLGQPQHF

D gene: TRBD2
J gene: TRBJ2-1
clone size: -
V gene: TRBV20-1
CDR3 DNA: TGCAGTGCTAGAAGGAGCGGGATGTCCTACAATGAGCAGTTCTTC
CDR3 protein: CSARRSGMSYNEQFF

D gene: -
J gene: TRBJ2-5
clone size: -
V gene: TRBV18
CDR3 DNA: TGTGCCAGCTCACCCGTAGGCGGCAGGGGTCAAGAGACCCAGTACTTC
CDR3 protein: CASSPVGGRGQETQYF

D gene: -
J gene: TRBJ1-1
clone size: -
V gene: TRBV20-1
CDR3 DNA: TGCAGTGCCGCCCAGGCGGACCTCACTGAAGCTTTCTTT
CDR3 protein: CSAAQADLTEAFF

D gene: -
J gene: TRBJ1-2
clone size: -
V gene: TRBV4-2
CDR3 DNA: TGTGCCAGCAGGCAAGATGTGGGAAGGGGAGTCGGCTATGGCTACACCTTC
CDR3 protein: CASRQDVGRGVGYGYTF

D gene: -
J gene: TRBJ2-7
clone size: few
V gene: TRBV20-1
CDR3 DNA: TGCAGTGCTAGTTTGCAGGGCGCCTACGAGCAGTACTTC
CDR3 protein: CSASLQGAYEQYF

D gene: TRBD2
J gene: TRBJ2-7
clone size: -
V gene: TRBV20-1
CDR3 DNA: TGCGGTGCTAGAATCCGGGAGATAGCGGGCCACGAGCAGTACTTC
CDR3 protein: CGARIREIAGHEQYF

D gene: -
J gene: TRBJ2-3
clone size: once
V gene: TRBV12-3/TRBV12-4
CDR3 DNA: TGTGGGTCCGGAGGGGTTGCAGATGCGCAGTATTTT
CDR3 protein: CGSGGVADAQYF

D gene: TRBD1
J gene: TRBJ2-7
clone size: -
V gene: TRBV7-9
CDR3 DNA: TGTGCCAGCAGCTTAGTTGGGGCTCGAGACAGGGGGTCTCGCGAGCAGTACTTC
CDR3 protein: CASSLVGARDRGSREQYF

D gene: -
J gene: TRBJ1-1
clone size: few
V gene: TRBV10-1
CDR3 DNA: TGCGCCAGCAGTGAGTCTACAGAGCTCACTGAAGCTTTCTTT
CDR3 protein: CASSESTELTEAFF

D gene: TRBD2
J gene: TRBJ2-4
clone size: -
V gene: TRBV7-3
CDR3 DNA: TGTGCCAGCAACTTAACGGGGGGTAGGGACATTCAGTACTTC
CDR3 protein: CASNLTGGRDIQYF

D gene: -
J gene: TRBJ2-1
clone size: many
V gene: TRBV20-1
CDR3 DNA: TGCAGTGCACCATCCCGAGGGGAGTTAACTGACAATGAGCAGTTCTTC
CDR3 protein: CSAPSRGELTDNEQFF

D gene: -
J gene: TRBJ2-5
clone size: -
V gene: TRBV12-5
CDR3 DNA: TGTGCTAGTGGTTTAGACGGGGAGACCCAGTACTTC
CDR3 protein: CASGLDGETQYF

D gene: TRBD1
J gene: TRBJ1-2
clone size: few
V gene: TRBV15
CDR3 DNA: TGTGCCACCAGCAGAGTCACAGGGGTGGGAAACTATGGCTACACCTTC
CDR3 protein: CATSRVTGVGNYGYTF

D gene: -
J gene: TRBJ2-1
clone size: few
V gene: TRBV4-1
CDR3 DNA: TGCGCCAGCAGCCAAGTGTCGAGCCACAATGAGCAGTTCTTC
CDR3 protein: CASSQVSSHNEQFF

D gene: TRBD2
J gene: TRBJ2-1
clone size: -
V gene: TRBV4-1
CDR3 DNA: TGCGCCAGCAGCCAAGGAGGTACTAGCGGGGTCCGGTGGGAAAACAATGAGCCGTTCTTC
CDR3 protein: CASSQGGTSGVRWENNEPFF

D gene: -
J gene: TRBJ2-5
clone size: -
V gene: TRBV19
CDR3 DNA: TGTGCCAGTAGGGGACGGGAAGCCGAACAGTACTTC
CDR3 protein: CASRGREAEQYF

D gene: -
J gene: TRBJ2-7
clone size: many
V gene: TRBV7-6
CDR3 DNA: TGTGCCAGCAGCCAGGGACGCGTCACCTCCTACGAGCAGTACTTC
CDR3 protein: CASSQGRVTSYEQYF